The 3 T cell receptor beta chains given below trace back to one sample, sequenced in a study of cytomegalovirus exposure and HLA in healthy donors. PCR used 60 Vbeta primers and 13 Jbeta primers. Data came from immunoSEQ multiplex PCR; TCRdb stores just in-frame clones and leaves some out. The sample carries about 130,000 clones, around 77% recorded once. Sequencing was carried out using PBMCs. These receptors originate from a man younger than 45 in good health.

The V and J genes are TRBV28 and TRBJ2-1; D call uncertain. The germline V gene has CDR1 MDHEN and CDR2 SYDVKM. The CDR3 extends over 13 amino acids. With 10 bases removed from V and 7 bases from J, the gap between germline ends came to 17 bases. CDR3 nucleotide sequence: TGTGCCACCAACGAGTTTAACCGAAATGAGCAGTTCTTC. Translated: CATNEFNRNEQFF.

This clone was seen once. Here the CDR3 reads CASSKKPSGFYNEQFF. In DNA form, the CDR3 reads TGTGCCAGCAGCAAGAAGCCTAGCGGGTTCTACAATGAGCAGTTCTTC. The V call is TRBV7-9, the J call TRBJ2-1, with 8 bases aligning to TRBD2. This CDR3 has 16 amino acids. V lost 5 bases, J lost 3 bases, and 9 bases stayed unmatched. Germline V CDR1 and CDR2: SEHNR, FQNEAQ (reference sequence).

The chain couples TRBV7-6 to TRBJ2-1; a possible D gene is TRBD2 (6 bases). The germline V and J ends were trimmed by 11 bases and 9 bases, with 20 bases remaining between them. CDR3 length equals 13 residues. CDR1 SGHVS and CDR2 FNYEAQ come from the germline V gene. CDR3: CASVQTRRGEQFF. The CDR3 DNA reads as TGTGCCTCCGTCCAGACTAGGAGGGGTGAGCAGTTCTTC.